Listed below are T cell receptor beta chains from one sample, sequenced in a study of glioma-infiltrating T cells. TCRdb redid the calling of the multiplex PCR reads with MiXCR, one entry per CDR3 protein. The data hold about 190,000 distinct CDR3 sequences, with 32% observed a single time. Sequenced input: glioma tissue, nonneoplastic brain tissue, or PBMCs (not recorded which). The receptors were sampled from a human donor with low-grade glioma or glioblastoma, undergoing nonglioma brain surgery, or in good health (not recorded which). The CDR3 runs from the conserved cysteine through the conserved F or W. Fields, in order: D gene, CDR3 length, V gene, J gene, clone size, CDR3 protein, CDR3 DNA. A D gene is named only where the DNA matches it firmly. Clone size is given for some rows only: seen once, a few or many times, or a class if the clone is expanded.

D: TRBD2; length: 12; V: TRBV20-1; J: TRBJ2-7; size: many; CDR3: CSATPGGYEQYF; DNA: TGCAGTGCTACTCCGGGGGGCTACGAGCAGTACTTC
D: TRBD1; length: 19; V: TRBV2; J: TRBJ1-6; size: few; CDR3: CASSEPDRVKSSYNSPLHF; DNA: TGTGCCAGCAGCGAACCGGACAGGGTGAAAAGCTCCTATAATTCACCCCTCCACTTT
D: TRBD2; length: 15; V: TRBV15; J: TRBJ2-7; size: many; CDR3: CATSGKAGGVDEQYF; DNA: TGTGCCACCAGCGGGAAAGCGGGAGGGGTGGACGAGCAGTACTTC
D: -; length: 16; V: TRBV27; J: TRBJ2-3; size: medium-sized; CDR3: CASSLLQGDSTDTQYF; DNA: TGTGCCAGCAGTTTATTGCAAGGAGATAGTACAGATACGCAGTATTTT
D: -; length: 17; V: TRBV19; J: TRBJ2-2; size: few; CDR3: CASSTFSGTENTGELFF; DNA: TGTGCCAGTAGTACCTTCAGCGGGACAGAGAACACCGGGGAGCTGTTTTTT
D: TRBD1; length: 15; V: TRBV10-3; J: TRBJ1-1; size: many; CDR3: CAISGGQGVWTEAFF; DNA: TGTGCCATCAGTGGGGGACAGGGAGTGTGGACTGAAGCTTTCTTT
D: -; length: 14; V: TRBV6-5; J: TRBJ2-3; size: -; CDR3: CAIPDRYLTDTQYF; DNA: TGTGCCATCCCGGACCGTTACCTCACAGATACGCAGTATTTT
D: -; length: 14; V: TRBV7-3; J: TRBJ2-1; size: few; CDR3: CASSLGGLSSGQFF; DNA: TGTGCCAGCAGCTTAGGAGGTTTGAGTTCTGGGCAGTTCTTC
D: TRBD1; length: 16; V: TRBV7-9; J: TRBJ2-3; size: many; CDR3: CASSPSRGQGADTQYF; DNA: TGTGCCAGCAGCCCCTCAAGGGGACAGGGGGCAGATACGCAGTATTTT
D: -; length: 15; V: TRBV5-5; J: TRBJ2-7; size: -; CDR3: CASSFPPTGGYEQYF; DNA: TGTGCCAGCAGCTTCCCTCCGACAGGAGGTTACGAGCAGTACTTC
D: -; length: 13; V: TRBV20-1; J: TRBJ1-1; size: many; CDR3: CSARTARNTEAFF; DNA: TGCAGTGCTAGAACAGCCAGGAACACTGAAGCTTTCTTT
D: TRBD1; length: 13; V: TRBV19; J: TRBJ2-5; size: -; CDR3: CASTGQGGETQYF; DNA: TGTGCCAGTACGGGACAGGGCGGAGAGACCCAGTACTTC
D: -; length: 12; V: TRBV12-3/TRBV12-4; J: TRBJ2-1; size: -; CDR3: CASSWDSNEQFF; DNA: TGTGCCAGCAGTTGGGACTCCAATGAGCAGTTCTTC
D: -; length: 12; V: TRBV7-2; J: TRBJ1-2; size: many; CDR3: CASSRGAYGYTF; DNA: TGTGCCAGCAGCAGAGGGGCCTATGGCTACACCTTC
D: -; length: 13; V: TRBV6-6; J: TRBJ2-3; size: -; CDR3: CASSYFPAETQYF; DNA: TGTGCCAGCAGTTACTTCCCTGCAGAGACCCAGTATTTT
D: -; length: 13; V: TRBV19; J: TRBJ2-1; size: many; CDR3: CASSIMTSNEQFF; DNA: TGTGCCAGTAGTATAATGACGAGCAATGAGCAGTTCTTC
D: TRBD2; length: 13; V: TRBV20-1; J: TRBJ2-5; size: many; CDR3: CSARIREHRGGYF; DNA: TGCAGTGCTAGAATCCGGGAGCATCGGGGGGGATACTTC
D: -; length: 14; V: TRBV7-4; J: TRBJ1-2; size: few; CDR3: CASSYRESNYGYTF; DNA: TGTGCCAGCAGCTACAGAGAATCTAACTATGGCTACACCTTC
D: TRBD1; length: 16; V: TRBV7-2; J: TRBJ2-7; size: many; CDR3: CASSSRTGQGAGEQYF; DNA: TGTGCCAGCAGCTCGCGCACGGGACAGGGGGCGGGCGAGCAGTACTTC
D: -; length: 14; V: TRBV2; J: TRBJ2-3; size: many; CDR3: CASMTSSSTDTQYF; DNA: TGTGCCAGCATGACTAGTTCTAGCACAGATACGCAGTATTTT
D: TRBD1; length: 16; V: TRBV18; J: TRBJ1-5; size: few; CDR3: CASSPGGGESNQPQHF; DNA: TGTGCCAGCTCGCCAGGGGGGGGAGAGAGCAATCAGCCCCAGCATTTT
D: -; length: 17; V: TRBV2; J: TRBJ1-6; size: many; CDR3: CASSEQGGFWNNSPLHF; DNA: TGTGCCAGCAGTGAACAGGGCGGTTTTTGGAATAATTCACCCCTCCACTTT
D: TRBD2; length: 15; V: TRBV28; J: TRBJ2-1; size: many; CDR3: CASSWTSGQYNEQFF; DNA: TGTGCCAGCAGTTGGACTAGCGGTCAATACAATGAGCAGTTCTTC
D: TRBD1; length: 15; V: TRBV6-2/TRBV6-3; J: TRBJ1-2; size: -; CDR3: CARSLQPGTDYGYTF; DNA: TGTGCAAGAAGTCTTCAACCCGGGACAGACTATGGCTACACCTTC
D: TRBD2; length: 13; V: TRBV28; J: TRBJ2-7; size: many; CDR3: CASSFRLADEQYF; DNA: TGTGCCAGCAGTTTCCGACTAGCGGACGAGCAGTACTTC
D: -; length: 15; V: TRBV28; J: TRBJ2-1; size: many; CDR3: CASSLFGPSYNEQFF; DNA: TGTGCCAGCAGTTTATTCGGCCCCTCCTACAATGAGCAGTTCTTC
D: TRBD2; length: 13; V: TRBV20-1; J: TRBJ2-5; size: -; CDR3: CSARKRELETQYF; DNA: TGCAGTGCTAGGAAGCGGGAGTTAGAGACCCAGTACTTC
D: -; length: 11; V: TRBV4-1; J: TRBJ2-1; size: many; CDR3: CASSSLDEQFF; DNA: TGCGCCAGCAGCTCTCTCGATGAGCAGTTCTTC
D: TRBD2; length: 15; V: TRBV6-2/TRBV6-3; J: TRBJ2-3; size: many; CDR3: CASSNPWRELDTQYF; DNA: TGTGCCAGCAGCAATCCCTGGCGGGAGTTGGATACGCAGTATTTT
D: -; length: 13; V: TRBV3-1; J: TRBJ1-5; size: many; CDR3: CASSQEQGEPQHF; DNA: TGTGCCAGCAGCCAAGAACAGGGCGAGCCCCAGCATTTT
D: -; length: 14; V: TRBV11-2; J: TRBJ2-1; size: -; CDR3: CASSLYGGRNEQFF; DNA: TGTGCCAGCAGCTTATACGGGGGGCGGAATGAGCAGTTCTTC
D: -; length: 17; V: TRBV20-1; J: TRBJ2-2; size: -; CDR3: CSASKNSVGGNTGELFF; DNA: TGCAGTGCTAGCAAAAATTCGGTTGGGGGCAACACCGGGGAGCTGTTTTTT
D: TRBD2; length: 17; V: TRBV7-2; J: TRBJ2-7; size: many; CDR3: CASSLVAGGPNSYEQYF; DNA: TGTGCCAGCAGCTTAGTAGCGGGAGGACCCAACTCCTACGAGCAGTACTTC
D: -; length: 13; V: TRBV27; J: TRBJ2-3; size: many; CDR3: CASSDSLTDTQYF; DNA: TGTGCCAGCAGTGACAGTCTCACAGATACGCAGTATTTT
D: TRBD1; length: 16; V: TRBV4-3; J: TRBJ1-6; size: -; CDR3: CASSLEDRGINSPLHF; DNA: TGCGCCAGCAGCCTCGAGGACAGGGGTATTAATTCACCCCTCCACTTT
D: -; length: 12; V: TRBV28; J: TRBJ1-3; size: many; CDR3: CASSKLANTIYF; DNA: TGTGCCAGCAGCAAACTGGCAAACACCATATATTTT
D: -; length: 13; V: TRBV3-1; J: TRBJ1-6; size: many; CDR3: CASSSTEDSPLHF; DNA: TGTGCCAGCAGCTCTACTGAGGATTCACCCCTCCACTTT
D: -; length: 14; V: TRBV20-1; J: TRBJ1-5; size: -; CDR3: CSARGVSSSQPQHF; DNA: TGCAGTGCTAGAGGTGTGTCCAGCAGTCAGCCCCAGCATTTT
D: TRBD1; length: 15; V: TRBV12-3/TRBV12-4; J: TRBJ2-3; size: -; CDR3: CASSWQTGTSDTQYF; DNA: TGTGCCAGCAGTTGGCAGACAGGGACATCAGATACGCAGTATTTT
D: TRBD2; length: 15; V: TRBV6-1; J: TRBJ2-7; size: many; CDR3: CATRGLAGGNYEQYF; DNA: TGTGCCACTCGTGGCTTAGCGGGAGGAAACTACGAGCAGTACTTC
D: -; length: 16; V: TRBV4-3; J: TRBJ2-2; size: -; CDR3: CASSQGTHTNTGELFF; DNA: TGCGCCAGCAGCCAAGGGACGCATACGAACACCGGGGAGCTGTTTTTT
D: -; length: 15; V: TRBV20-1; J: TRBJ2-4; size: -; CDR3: CSARYWGLGKNIQYF; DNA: TGCAGTGCGAGATATTGGGGGCTGGGCAAAAACATTCAGTACTTC
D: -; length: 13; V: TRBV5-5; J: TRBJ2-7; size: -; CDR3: CASHNTPNYEQYF; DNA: TGTGCCAGCCATAATACCCCAAACTACGAGCAGTACTTC
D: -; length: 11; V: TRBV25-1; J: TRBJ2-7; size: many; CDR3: CASSPGREQYF; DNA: TGTGCCAGCAGTCCGGGACGGGAGCAGTACTTC
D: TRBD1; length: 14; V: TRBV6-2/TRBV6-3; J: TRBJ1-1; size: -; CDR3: CARRGGSRNTEAFF; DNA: TGTGCCCGCAGAGGGGGCAGCAGGAACACTGAAGCTTTCTTT
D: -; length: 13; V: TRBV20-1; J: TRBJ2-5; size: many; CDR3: CSYLGGDRETQYF; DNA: TGCTCCTACCTTGGTGGGGATCGGGAGACCCAGTACTTC
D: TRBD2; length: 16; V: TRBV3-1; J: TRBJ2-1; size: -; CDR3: CASSQAGTRTYNKQFF; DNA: TGTGCCAGCAGCCAAGCCGGGACTAGAACCTACAATAAGCAGTTCTTC
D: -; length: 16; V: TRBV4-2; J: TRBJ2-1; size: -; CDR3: CASSQVGGGGYNEQFF; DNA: TGTGCCAGCAGCCAAGTGGGGGGGGGCGGGTACAATGAGCAGTTCTTC
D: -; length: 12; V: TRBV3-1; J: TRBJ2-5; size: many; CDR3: CASSQVLETQYF; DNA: TGTGCCAGCAGCCAAGTCTTGGAGACCCAGTACTTC
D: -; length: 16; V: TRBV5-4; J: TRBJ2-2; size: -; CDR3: CASSLSRSGYTGELFF; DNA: TGTGCCAGCAGCTTGAGCCGAAGCGGTTACACCGGGGAGCTGTTTTTT
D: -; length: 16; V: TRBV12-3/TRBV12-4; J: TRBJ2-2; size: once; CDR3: CASRRGAVGNTGELFF; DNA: TGTGCCAGCAGAAGGGGGGCAGTGGGGAACACCGGGGAGCTGTTTTTT
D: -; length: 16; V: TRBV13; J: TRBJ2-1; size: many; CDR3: CASSRSGGTGYNEQFF; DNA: TGTGCCAGCAGCCGCTCAGGGGGGACGGGGTACAATGAGCAGTTCTTC
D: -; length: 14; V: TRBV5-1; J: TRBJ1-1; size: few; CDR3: CASSKEGKNTEAFF; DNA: TGCGCCAGCAGCAAGGAAGGGAAGAACACTGAAGCTTTCTTT
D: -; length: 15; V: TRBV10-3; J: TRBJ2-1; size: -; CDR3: CAISELLGGTNEQFF; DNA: TGTGCCATCAGTGAGTTGTTGGGGGGAACCAATGAGCAGTTCTTC
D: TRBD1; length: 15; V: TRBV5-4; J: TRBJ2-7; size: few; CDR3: CASSLEGQSSYEQYF; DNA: TGTGCCAGCAGCTTGGAGGGACAGAGCTCCTACGAGCAGTACTTC